There are a few counts of the clone carrying this T cell receptor (beta chain). The use of a sample-barcoded 5' primer and a J-beta primer mix characterized a second PCR of about 6 to 11 cycles. TCRdb re-derived calls from the 5' RACE reads in MiXCR, one entry per CDR3 protein. The sample lists a few hundred thousand distinct CDR3 sequences; 45% to 60% were seen once. The CDR3 totals 12 residues. CDR1 is MDHEN and CDR2 is SYDVKM in the germline V gene. V was trimmed by 3 bases and J by 11 bases, leaving 13 bases between them. The data were taken from a study of blood T cells in healthy people across ages.

The chain combines TRBV28 with TRBJ1-1; D remains ambiguous. What was sequenced was blood. The sequence was obtained from a man aged 55 to 70 in good health. CDR3 sequence: CASSLAAEAAFF. CDR3 sequence (DNA): TGTGCCAGCAGTTTGGCGGCAGAGGCGGCTTTCTTT.